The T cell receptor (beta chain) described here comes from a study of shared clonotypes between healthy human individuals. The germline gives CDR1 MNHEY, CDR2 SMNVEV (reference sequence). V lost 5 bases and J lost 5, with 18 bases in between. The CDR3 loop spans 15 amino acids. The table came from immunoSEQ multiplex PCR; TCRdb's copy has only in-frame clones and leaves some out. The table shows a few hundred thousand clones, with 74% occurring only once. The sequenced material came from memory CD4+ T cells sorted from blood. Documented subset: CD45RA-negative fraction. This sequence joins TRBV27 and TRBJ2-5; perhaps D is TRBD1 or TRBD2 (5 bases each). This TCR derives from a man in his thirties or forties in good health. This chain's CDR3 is CASSQLGKGRETQYF. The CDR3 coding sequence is TGTGCCAGCAGTCAGCTCGGGAAGGGACGGGAGACCCAGTACTTC.